Listed here are 12 T cell receptor beta chains from one sample, sequenced in a study of blood T cell repertoires in COVID-19 (dated by TCRdb to about 2020). Libraries came from the immunoSEQ multiplex PCR assay. TCRdb retrieved this table from immuneACCESS and kept in-frame rearrangements only. Not all clones are present; in checked studies, unresolved V genes account for under half, and no reason is known for the remainder. In this sample the table shows 210,000 or so clones, approximately 79% of which occur a single time. The top ten clonotypes cover about 14% of the sample. Sequenced input: peripheral blood. The receptors come from a man aged 50-60 years who had recovered from COVID-19.

The chain is built from TRBV20-1 and TRBJ2-1; D unclear. V gave up 3 bases and J gave up 4 bases, with 7 bases separating them. This CDR3 contains 12 residues. CDR1 DFQATT and CDR2 SNEGSKA come from the germline V gene (reference sequence). The CDR3 nucleotides are TGCAGTGCTAGTATCAGATACAATGAGCAGTTCTTC. This translates into CSASIRYNEQFF.

This clone came up a few times. The chain couples TRBV9 to TRBJ2-7, with a possible D match to TRBD2 (6 bases). V gave up 5 bases and J gave up 2 bases, with 20 bases separating them. Germline V CDR1 and CDR2: SGDLS, YYNGEE. CDR3 size: 16 residues. The CDR3 here is CASSPSLAVIPYEQYF. DNA of the CDR3: TGTGCCAGCAGTCCCTCTTTAGCGGTAATACCCTACGAGCAGTACTTC.

The rearrangement links TRBV28 to TRBJ2-7, with 9 bases identical to TRBD1. The CDR3 totals 14 residues. Germline trimming cut 6 bases from V and 4 bases from J; bases unmatched to any gene: 7. CDR1 and CDR2 (germline): MDHEN, SYDVKM. The CDR3 DNA is TGTGCCAGCAGAACCGGGACAGGGTGGTACGAGCAGTACTTC. Its translation is CASRTGTGWYEQYF.

The CDR3 DNA reads as TGTGCCAGCAGCCCATCCGGGACTAGCGGTTCCAATGAGCAGTTCTTC. This encodes CASSPSGTSGSNEQFF. The J gene is TRBJ2-1, the V gene TRBV7-3; 11 bases agree with TRBD2. The CDR3 sequence is 16 residues long. Germline-derived CDR1 and CDR2 are SGHTA and FQGTGA. V lost 5 bases and J lost 6; bases outside the gene matches: 9. The variable domain in full, with the rest retrieved from reference TRBV7-3 and TRBJ2-1, is GAGVSQTPSNKVTEKGKYVELRCDPISGHTALYWYRQSLGQGPEFLIYFQGTGAADDSGLPNDRFFAVRPEGSVSTLKIQRTERGDSAVYLCASSPSGTSGSNEQFFGPGTRLTVL.

The J gene is TRBJ2-1, the V gene TRBV9, with a tentative D call TRBD2 (6 bases). The V end was cut by 3 bases, the J end by 1 base, with 14 bases between. The CDR3 spans 16 residues. Germline V gene sequence: CDR1 SGDLS, CDR2 YYNGEE. The CDR3, as DNA: TGTGCCAGCAGCGCGGAGGGACTGCAGTCCTACAATGAGCAGTTCTTC. As protein: CASSAEGLQSYNEQFF. The entire variable domain, with the rest obtained from reference TRBV9 and TRBJ2-1, is as follows: DSGVTQTPKHLITATGQRVTLRCSPRSGDLSVYWYQQSLDQGLQFLIQYYNGEERAKGNILERFSAQQFPDLHSELNLSSLELGDSALYFCASSAEGLQSYNEQFFGPGTRLTVL.

The rearrangement links TRBV5-1 to TRBJ2-5; D is possibly TRBD1 (6 bases). Germline lookup yields CDR1 SGHRS and CDR2 YFSETQ. V was trimmed by 3 bases and J by 1 base, leaving 10 bases between them. The CDR3 consists of 14 residues. The CDR3 sequence is CASSSGQFQETQYF. The CDR3 DNA follows: TGCGCCAGCAGCTCCGGACAGTTCCAAGAGACCCAGTACTTC.

The chain uses TRBV9 and TRBJ2-1; 8 bases are a match to TRBD2. Germline-derived CDR1 and CDR2 are SGDLS and YYNGEE. The V and J ends lost 0 bases and 9 bases, in that order; junction bases with no gene match: 14. The CDR3 contains 17 residues. The CDR3 loop reads CASSVAYQREIYGEQFF. CDR3 bases: TGTGCCAGCAGCGTAGCTTACCAGCGGGAGATTTACGGTGAGCAGTTCTTC.

There are a few counts of this clone. The V call is TRBV13, the J call TRBJ2-7; 16 bases are shared with TRBD2. V shed 5 bases, J shed 4 bases, and the junction held 14 bases outside the gene matches. Germline lookup yields CDR1 PRHDT and CDR2 FYEKMQ (reference sequence). This CDR3 has 19 amino acids. The CDR3 DNA reads as TGTGCCAGCAGCCTTAGGCCCGGGACTAGCGGGAGGGCCAGTTACGAGCAGTACTTC. This translates into CASSLRPGTSGRASYEQYF.

About this clone: It is likely a read error: a sequence one base away is far more abundant. The rearrangement links TRBV5-6 to TRBJ2-7; the D is unclear. There are 12 residues in the CDR3. Trimming stripped 4 bases from V and 0 bases from J, with 5 bases between. Germline CDR1 reads SGHDT; CDR2 reads YYEEEE. CDR3 coding DNA: TGTGCCAGCAGCCCCGGCTCCTACGAGCAGTACTTC. Its protein is CASSPGSYEQYF.

With respect to this clone: This specimen includes other DNA sequences encoding the same CDR3. This chain links TRBV7-2 with TRBJ1-6, with TRBD1 matching over 9 bases. V dropped 5 bases and J dropped 10; count of bases not matched to a gene: 9. Germline V gene sequence: CDR1 SGHTA, CDR2 FQGNSA. The CDR3 extends over 15 amino acids. The CDR3 is CASSPRQGVSSPLHF. As DNA, the CDR3 is TGTGCCAGCAGCCCCAGACAGGGGGTAAGCTCACCCCTCCACTTT.

The chain recombines TRBV2 with TRBJ2-1; D perhaps matches TRBD2 (5 bases). V was clipped by 4 bases and J by 9 bases, with 16 bases between them. This CDR3 contains 14 residues. CDR1 is SNHLY, CDR2 FYNNEI, per germline. This chain's CDR3 is CASSASSGYGEQFF. In nucleotides, the CDR3 is TGTGCCAGCAGTGCTAGCTCGGGCTACGGTGAGCAGTTCTTC.

This chain joins TRBV19 and TRBJ2-1, with 9 bases fitting TRBD2. This CDR3 region has 16 residues. CDR1 and CDR2 (germline): LNHDA, SQIVND (reference sequence). The ends lost 3 bases at V and 5 bases at J; junction bases unmatched: 8. The CDR3 coding sequence is TGTGCCAGTAGTATCGCGACTAGCGGATCCCACAATGAGCAGTTCTTC. This codes for CASSIATSGSHNEQFF.